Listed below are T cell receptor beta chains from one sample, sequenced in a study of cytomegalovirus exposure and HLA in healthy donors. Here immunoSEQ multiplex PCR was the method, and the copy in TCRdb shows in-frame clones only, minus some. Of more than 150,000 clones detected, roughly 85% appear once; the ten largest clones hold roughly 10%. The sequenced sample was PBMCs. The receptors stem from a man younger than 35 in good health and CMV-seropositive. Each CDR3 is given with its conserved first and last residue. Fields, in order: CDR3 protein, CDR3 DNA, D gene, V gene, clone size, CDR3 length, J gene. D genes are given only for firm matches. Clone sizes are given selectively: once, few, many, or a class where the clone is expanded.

CDR3 protein: CASSFGLAGEFYNEQFF
CDR3 DNA: TGCGCCAGCAGCTTCGGACTAGCGGGGGAGTTCTACAATGAGCAGTTCTTC
D gene: TRBD2
V gene: TRBV5-1
clone size: -
CDR3 length: 17
J gene: TRBJ2-1

CDR3 protein: CASSPASGSSTDTQYF
CDR3 DNA: TGTGCCAGTAGCCCCGCTAGCGGTTCTAGCACAGATACGCAGTATTTT
D gene: TRBD2
V gene: TRBV19
clone size: once
CDR3 length: 16
J gene: TRBJ2-3

CDR3 protein: CASGAGTGYGYTF
CDR3 DNA: TGTGCTAGTGGCGCCGGGACAGGGTATGGCTACACCTTC
D gene: TRBD1
V gene: TRBV12-5
clone size: -
CDR3 length: 13
J gene: TRBJ1-2

CDR3 protein: CASSESGGYTF
CDR3 DNA: TGTGCCAGCAGTGAAAGCGGGGGCTACACCTTC
D gene: -
V gene: TRBV2
clone size: once
CDR3 length: 11
J gene: TRBJ1-2

CDR3 protein: CASRSGTGDQGQYF
CDR3 DNA: TGTGCCAGCAGGTCCGGGACAGGGGACCAGGGGCAGTACTTC
D gene: TRBD1
V gene: TRBV6-6
clone size: -
CDR3 length: 14
J gene: TRBJ2-7

CDR3 protein: CASSVEGDPDYEQYF
CDR3 DNA: TGTGCCAGCAGCGTAGAGGGGGACCCGGACTACGAGCAGTACTTC
D gene: -
V gene: TRBV9
clone size: -
CDR3 length: 15
J gene: TRBJ2-7

CDR3 protein: CASSLLVGSTDTQYF
CDR3 DNA: TGCGCCAGCAGCCTACTAGTGGGGAGCACAGATACGCAGTATTTT
D gene: -
V gene: TRBV4-1
clone size: once
CDR3 length: 15
J gene: TRBJ2-3

CDR3 protein: CASSLGQGRNSPLHF
CDR3 DNA: TGTGCCAGCAGCTTAGGTCAGGGTCGGAATTCACCCCTCCACTTT
D gene: -
V gene: TRBV7-2
clone size: -
CDR3 length: 15
J gene: TRBJ1-6

CDR3 protein: CASSFMNSAPSYEQYF
CDR3 DNA: TGTGCCAGCAGCTTTATGAACTCTGCTCCCTCCTACGAGCAGTACTTC
D gene: -
V gene: TRBV7-8
clone size: once
CDR3 length: 16
J gene: TRBJ2-7

CDR3 protein: CASSVGTGTNFYTGNTIYF
CDR3 DNA: TGTGCCAGCAGCGTAGGAACCGGGACAAACTTTTATACCGGAAACACCATATATTTT
D gene: -
V gene: TRBV9
clone size: -
CDR3 length: 19
J gene: TRBJ1-3

CDR3 protein: CASSFGGNTEAFF
CDR3 DNA: TGTGCCAGCAGCTTTGGCGGCAACACTGAAGCTTTCTTT
D gene: -
V gene: TRBV5-4
clone size: few
CDR3 length: 13
J gene: TRBJ1-1

CDR3 protein: CSSSSLTYEQYF
CDR3 DNA: TGTTCCAGCAGCTCTCTAACGTACGAGCAGTACTTC
D gene: -
V gene: TRBV7-9
clone size: -
CDR3 length: 12
J gene: TRBJ2-7

CDR3 protein: CASRLEGSMNTEAFF
CDR3 DNA: TGTGCCAGCAGGTTAGAGGGCAGCATGAACACTGAAGCTTTCTTT
D gene: -
V gene: TRBV6-6
clone size: -
CDR3 length: 15
J gene: TRBJ1-1

CDR3 protein: CASSSPSRGPSYEQYF
CDR3 DNA: TGCGCCAGCAGCTCCCCGTCGAGGGGGCCTTCCTACGAGCAGTACTTC
D gene: TRBD1
V gene: TRBV5-1
clone size: -
CDR3 length: 16
J gene: TRBJ2-7

CDR3 protein: CASSQDQWGGDKNIQYF
CDR3 DNA: TGTGCCAGCAGCCAAGATCAGTGGGGGGGCGACAAAAACATTCAGTACTTC
D gene: -
V gene: TRBV4-2
clone size: -
CDR3 length: 17
J gene: TRBJ2-4

CDR3 protein: CATRLAGGGEQFF
CDR3 DNA: TGTGCCACCAGATTAGCGGGGGGGGGTGAGCAGTTCTTC
D gene: TRBD2
V gene: TRBV15
clone size: -
CDR3 length: 13
J gene: TRBJ2-1

CDR3 protein: CASSFTLGSNYGYTF
CDR3 DNA: TGTGCCAGCAGCTTTACCCTGGGCAGCAACTATGGCTACACCTTC
D gene: -
V gene: TRBV7-9
clone size: -
CDR3 length: 15
J gene: TRBJ1-2

CDR3 protein: CATTGGGTDTQYF
CDR3 DNA: TGTGCCACCACGGGGGGCGGGACAGATACGCAGTATTTT
D gene: -
V gene: TRBV2
clone size: -
CDR3 length: 13
J gene: TRBJ2-3

CDR3 protein: CASSPGQGYNEQFF
CDR3 DNA: TGTGCCAGCAGCCCGGGACAGGGATACAATGAGCAGTTCTTC
D gene: TRBD1
V gene: TRBV5-5
clone size: few
CDR3 length: 14
J gene: TRBJ2-1

CDR3 protein: CASSSWRRNMNTEAFF
CDR3 DNA: TGTGCCAGCAGCTCGTGGCGGAGGAACATGAACACTGAAGCTTTCTTT
D gene: -
V gene: TRBV2
clone size: -
CDR3 length: 16
J gene: TRBJ1-1

CDR3 protein: CARTGDMNTEAFF
CDR3 DNA: TGTGCCAGGACAGGGGATATGAACACTGAAGCTTTCTTT
D gene: TRBD1
V gene: TRBV2
clone size: -
CDR3 length: 13
J gene: TRBJ1-1

CDR3 protein: CASSVTGDSPLHF
CDR3 DNA: TGTGCCAGCAGCGTGACAGGGGATTCACCCCTCCACTTT
D gene: TRBD1
V gene: TRBV9
clone size: -
CDR3 length: 13
J gene: TRBJ1-6

CDR3 protein: CASSEDRGKWEQYF
CDR3 DNA: TGTGCCAGCAGTGAGGACAGGGGGAAGTGGGAGCAGTACTTC
D gene: TRBD1
V gene: TRBV25-1
clone size: -
CDR3 length: 14
J gene: TRBJ2-7

CDR3 protein: CASGENQPQHF
CDR3 DNA: TGTGCCAGCGGTGAGAATCAGCCCCAGCATTTT
D gene: -
V gene: TRBV7-9
clone size: -
CDR3 length: 11
J gene: TRBJ1-5

CDR3 protein: CASSPGHYEQYF
CDR3 DNA: TGTGCCAGCAGCCCGGGACACTACGAGCAGTACTTC
D gene: -
V gene: TRBV5-6
clone size: -
CDR3 length: 12
J gene: TRBJ2-7

CDR3 protein: CASSTTTGGLETQYF
CDR3 DNA: TGTGCCAGCAGCACCACGACAGGGGGCTTAGAGACCCAGTACTTC
D gene: TRBD1
V gene: TRBV9
clone size: -
CDR3 length: 15
J gene: TRBJ2-5

CDR3 protein: CASSFEGQPQHF
CDR3 DNA: TGCGCCAGCAGCTTCGAGGGTCAGCCCCAGCATTTT
D gene: -
V gene: TRBV5-1
clone size: -
CDR3 length: 12
J gene: TRBJ1-5

CDR3 protein: CASSAVGGGEETQYF
CDR3 DNA: TGTGCTAGCAGCGCGGTGGGGGGAGGTGAAGAGACCCAGTACTTC
D gene: -
V gene: TRBV7-7
clone size: -
CDR3 length: 15
J gene: TRBJ2-5

CDR3 protein: CASSPPGATGELFF
CDR3 DNA: TGTGCCAGCTCACCACCGGGGGCCACCGGGGAGCTGTTTTTT
D gene: -
V gene: TRBV18
clone size: -
CDR3 length: 14
J gene: TRBJ2-2

CDR3 protein: CASSPRTSGGLLNTDTQYF
CDR3 DNA: TGTGCCAGCAGCCCGCGGACTAGCGGGGGCCTTCTTAACACAGATACGCAGTATTTT
D gene: TRBD2
V gene: TRBV9
clone size: -
CDR3 length: 19
J gene: TRBJ2-3

CDR3 protein: CASSSWTGPAYEQYF
CDR3 DNA: TGTGCCAGTAGTTCCTGGACAGGGCCGGCCTACGAGCAGTACTTC
D gene: TRBD1
V gene: TRBV19
clone size: -
CDR3 length: 15
J gene: TRBJ2-7

CDR3 protein: CASSIKSRGEGYGYTF
CDR3 DNA: TGTGCCAGTAGTATCAAAAGCAGGGGCGAGGGCTATGGCTACACCTTC
D gene: -
V gene: TRBV19
clone size: -
CDR3 length: 16
J gene: TRBJ1-2

CDR3 protein: CASSGEGQVTNYGYTF
CDR3 DNA: TGTGCCAGCAGCGGGGAGGGCCAAGTTACTAACTATGGCTACACCTTC
D gene: -
V gene: TRBV11-2
clone size: -
CDR3 length: 16
J gene: TRBJ1-2

CDR3 protein: CASSWGGSTEAFF
CDR3 DNA: TGTGCCAGCAGTTGGGGGGGGAGCACTGAAGCTTTCTTT
D gene: -
V gene: TRBV28
clone size: -
CDR3 length: 13
J gene: TRBJ1-1

CDR3 protein: CASTSWPTGGDEQFF
CDR3 DNA: TGTGCCAGCACTTCATGGCCCACCGGGGGAGATGAGCAGTTCTTC
D gene: -
V gene: TRBV2
clone size: -
CDR3 length: 15
J gene: TRBJ2-1

CDR3 protein: CASSNGDPNRGQYF
CDR3 DNA: TGTGCCAGTAGTAACGGTGACCCGAACCGCGGCCAGTACTTC
D gene: -
V gene: TRBV19
clone size: -
CDR3 length: 14
J gene: TRBJ2-5

CDR3 protein: CATSTSTGGGYEQYF
CDR3 DNA: TGTGCCACCAGCACCTCTACAGGGGGAGGGTACGAGCAGTACTTC
D gene: -
V gene: TRBV15
clone size: -
CDR3 length: 15
J gene: TRBJ2-7

CDR3 protein: CASSSGGLSVSPLHF
CDR3 DNA: TGCGCCAGCAGCTCGGGGGGGCTCTCGGTTTCACCCCTCCACTTT
D gene: -
V gene: TRBV5-1
clone size: once
CDR3 length: 15
J gene: TRBJ1-6

CDR3 protein: CASSTPGLQETQYF
CDR3 DNA: TGTGCCAGCAGTACCCCGGGACTACAAGAGACCCAGTACTTC
D gene: TRBD2
V gene: TRBV6-1
clone size: -
CDR3 length: 14
J gene: TRBJ2-5

CDR3 protein: CASSPDGNYGYTF
CDR3 DNA: TGTGCCAGCTCGCCCGACGGGAACTATGGCTACACCTTC
D gene: -
V gene: TRBV18
clone size: -
CDR3 length: 13
J gene: TRBJ1-2

CDR3 protein: CASSTDRVQPQHF
CDR3 DNA: TGTGCCAGCAGCACCGACAGGGTTCAGCCCCAGCATTTT
D gene: TRBD1
V gene: TRBV11-2
clone size: -
CDR3 length: 13
J gene: TRBJ1-5

CDR3 protein: CASSERYRGRGNTEAFF
CDR3 DNA: TGTGCCAGCAGTGAACGTTACAGGGGGCGGGGAAACACTGAAGCTTTCTTT
D gene: TRBD1
V gene: TRBV25-1
clone size: -
CDR3 length: 17
J gene: TRBJ1-1

CDR3 protein: CASRPRQGQETQYF
CDR3 DNA: TGTGCCAGCAGACCCCGACAGGGACAAGAGACCCAGTACTTC
D gene: TRBD1
V gene: TRBV5-6
clone size: -
CDR3 length: 14
J gene: TRBJ2-5

CDR3 protein: CASSFIGGSGNTIYF
CDR3 DNA: TGTGCCAGCAGTTTCATCGGGGGCTCTGGAAACACCATATATTTT
D gene: -
V gene: TRBV28
clone size: once
CDR3 length: 15
J gene: TRBJ1-3

CDR3 protein: CASSPRDRGLYEQYF
CDR3 DNA: TGTGCCAGCAGTCCACGGGACAGGGGCCTCTACGAGCAGTACTTC
D gene: TRBD1
V gene: TRBV27
clone size: -
CDR3 length: 15
J gene: TRBJ2-7

CDR3 protein: CASSGSQGDGEQYF
CDR3 DNA: TGTGCCAGCAGTGGGTCACAGGGGGACGGCGAGCAGTACTTC
D gene: TRBD1
V gene: TRBV2
clone size: -
CDR3 length: 14
J gene: TRBJ2-7

CDR3 protein: CASSPGEPMKKEETQYF
CDR3 DNA: TGTGCCAGCAGCCCAGGGGAGCCTATGAAGAAAGAAGAGACCCAGTACTTC
D gene: -
V gene: TRBV9
clone size: -
CDR3 length: 17
J gene: TRBJ2-5

CDR3 protein: CASSQYGANVLTF
CDR3 DNA: TGTGCCAGCAGCCAGTATGGGGCCAACGTCCTGACTTTC
D gene: -
V gene: TRBV11-3
clone size: -
CDR3 length: 13
J gene: TRBJ2-6

CDR3 protein: CASSRQGGLGSPLHF
CDR3 DNA: TGTGCCAGCTCGCGACAGGGGGGACTAGGATCACCCCTCCACTTT
D gene: TRBD1
V gene: TRBV6-5
clone size: -
CDR3 length: 15
J gene: TRBJ1-6